The clone carrying this TCR beta chain was seen more than once but under ten times. The Seattle site enrolled patients during active infection and followed them longitudinally. The record originates from a study of blood T cell repertoires in COVID-19. Looking at the study overall: Acute and convalescent COVID-19 samples came from the United States, Italy and Spain. In each case, the material was cDNA or gDNA derived from T cells, B-cell-depleted T cells, or PBMCs.

TCRdb keeps only in-frame clones here, not all; method: immunoSEQ multiplex PCR. The sample has approximately 300,000 clones; roughly 90% are singletons. The ends were cut back, 1 base at V and 7 bases at J, with 11 bases in the middle. Germline CDR1 is MGHDK and CDR2 is SYGVNS. This CDR3 is 14 amino acids long. The gene calls are TRBV25-1 and TRBJ1-5; D is perhaps TRBD1 (5 bases). The sequenced sample was peripheral blood. The receptor comes from a young woman with COVID-19, enrolled during active disease. CDR3 region: CASSEFGGSQPQHF. The CDR3 bases are TGTGCCAGCAGTGAATTTGGGGGGAGCCAGCCCCAGCATTTT.